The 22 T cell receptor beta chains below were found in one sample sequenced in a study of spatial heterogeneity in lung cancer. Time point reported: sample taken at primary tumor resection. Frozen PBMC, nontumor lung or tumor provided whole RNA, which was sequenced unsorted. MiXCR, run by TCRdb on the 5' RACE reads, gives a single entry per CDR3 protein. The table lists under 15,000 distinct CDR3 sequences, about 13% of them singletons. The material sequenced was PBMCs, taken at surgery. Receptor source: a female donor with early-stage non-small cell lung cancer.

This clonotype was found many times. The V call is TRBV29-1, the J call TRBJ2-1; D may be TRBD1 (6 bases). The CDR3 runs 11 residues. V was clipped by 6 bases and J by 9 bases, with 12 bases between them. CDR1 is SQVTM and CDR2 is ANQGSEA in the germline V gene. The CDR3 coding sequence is TGCAGCGTGTGGCAGGGGCGTGAGCAGTTCTTC. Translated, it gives CSVWQGREQFF.

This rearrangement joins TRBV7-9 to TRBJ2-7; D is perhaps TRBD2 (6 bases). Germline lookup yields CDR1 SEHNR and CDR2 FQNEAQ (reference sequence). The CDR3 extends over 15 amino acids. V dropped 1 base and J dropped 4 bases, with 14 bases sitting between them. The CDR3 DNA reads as TGTGCCAGCAGCTTAGGTCGGGACTGGGGATACGAGCAGTACTTC. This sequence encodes CASSLGRDWGYEQYF. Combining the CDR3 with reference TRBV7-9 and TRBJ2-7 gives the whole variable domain DTGVSQNPRHKITKRGQNVTFRCDPISEHNRLYWYRQTLGQGPEFLTYFQNEAQLEKSRLLSDRFSAERPKGSFSTLEIQRTEQGDSAMYLCASSLGRDWGYEQYFGPGTRLTVT.

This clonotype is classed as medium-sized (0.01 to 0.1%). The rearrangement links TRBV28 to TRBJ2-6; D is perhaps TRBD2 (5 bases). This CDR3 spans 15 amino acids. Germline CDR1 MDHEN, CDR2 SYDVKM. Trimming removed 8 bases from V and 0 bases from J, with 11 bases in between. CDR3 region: CASGSRGSGANVLTF. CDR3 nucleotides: TGTGCCAGCGGGTCCCGGGGCTCTGGGGCCAACGTCCTGACTTTC.

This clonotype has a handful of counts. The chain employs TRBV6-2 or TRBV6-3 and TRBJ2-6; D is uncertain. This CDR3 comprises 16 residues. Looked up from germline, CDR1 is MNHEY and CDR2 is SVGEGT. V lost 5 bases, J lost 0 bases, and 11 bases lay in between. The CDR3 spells CASSLVGHSGANVLTF. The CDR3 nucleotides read TGTGCCAGCAGTCTGGTCGGGCACTCTGGGGCCAACGTCCTGACTTTC.

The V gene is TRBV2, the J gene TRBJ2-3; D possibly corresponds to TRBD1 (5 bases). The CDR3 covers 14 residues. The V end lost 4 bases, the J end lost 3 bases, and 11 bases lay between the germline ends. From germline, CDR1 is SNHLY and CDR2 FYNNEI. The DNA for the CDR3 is TGTGCCAGCAGTGCAGGTGGGGCAACAGATACGCAGTATTTT. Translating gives CASSAGGATDTQYF.

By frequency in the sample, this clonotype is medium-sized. As DNA, the CDR3 is TGTGCCAGCAGCTTACAGGCTAGCAGCTCCTCCTACGAGCAGTACTTC. Encoded protein: CASSLQASSSSYEQYF. V usage is TRBV11-2 and J usage is TRBJ2-7, with a possible D match to TRBD2 (5 bases). Germline CDR1 is SGHAT and CDR2 is FQNNGV. Trimming took off 2 bases at V and 0 bases at J, with 14 bases between the two ends. The CDR3 runs 16 residues.

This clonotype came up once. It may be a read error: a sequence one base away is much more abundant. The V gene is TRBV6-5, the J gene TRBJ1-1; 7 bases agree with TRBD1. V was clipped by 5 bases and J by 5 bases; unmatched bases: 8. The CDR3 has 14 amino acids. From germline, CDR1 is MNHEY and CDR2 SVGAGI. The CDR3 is CASSTATGKTEAFF. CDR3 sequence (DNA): TGTGCCAGCAGTACCGCGACAGGGAAGACTGAAGCTTTCTTT.

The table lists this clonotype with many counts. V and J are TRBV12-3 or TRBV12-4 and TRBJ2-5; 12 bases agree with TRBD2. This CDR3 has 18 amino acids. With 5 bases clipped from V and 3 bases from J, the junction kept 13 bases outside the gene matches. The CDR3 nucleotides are TGTGCCAGCAGTCCACACAATCTAGCGGGGGGGCCGAAAGAGACCCAGTACTTC. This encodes CASSPHNLAGGPKETQYF.

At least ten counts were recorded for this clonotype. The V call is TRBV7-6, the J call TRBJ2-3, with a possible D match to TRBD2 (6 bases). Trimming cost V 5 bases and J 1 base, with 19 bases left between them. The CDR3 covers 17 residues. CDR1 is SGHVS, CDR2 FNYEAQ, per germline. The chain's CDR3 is CASSPGTSSLGTDTQYF. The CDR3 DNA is TGTGCCAGCAGCCCAGGGACTTCCTCCCTGGGCACAGATACGCAGTATTTT.

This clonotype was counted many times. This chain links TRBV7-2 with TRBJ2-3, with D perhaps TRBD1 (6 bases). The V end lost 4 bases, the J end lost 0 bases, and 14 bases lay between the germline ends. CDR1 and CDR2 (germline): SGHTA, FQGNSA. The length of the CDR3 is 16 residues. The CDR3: CASSSPDRSSTDTQYF. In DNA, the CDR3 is TGTGCCAGCAGCTCCCCGGACAGATCTAGCACAGATACGCAGTATTTT.

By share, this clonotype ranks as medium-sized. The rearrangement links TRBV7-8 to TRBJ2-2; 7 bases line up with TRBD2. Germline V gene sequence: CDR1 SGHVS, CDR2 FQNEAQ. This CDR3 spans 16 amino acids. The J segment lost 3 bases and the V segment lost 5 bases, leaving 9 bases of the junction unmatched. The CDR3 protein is CASSPRTRRDTGELFF. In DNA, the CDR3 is TGTGCCAGCAGCCCGCGGACTAGAAGGGACACCGGGGAGCTGTTTTTT.

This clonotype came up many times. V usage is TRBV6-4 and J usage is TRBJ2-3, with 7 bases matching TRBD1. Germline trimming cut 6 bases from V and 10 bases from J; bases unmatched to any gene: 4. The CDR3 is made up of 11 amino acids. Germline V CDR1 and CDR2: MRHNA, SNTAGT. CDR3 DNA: TGTGCCAGCAGAGAACAGGGGCCGCAGTATTTT. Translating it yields CASREQGPQYF.

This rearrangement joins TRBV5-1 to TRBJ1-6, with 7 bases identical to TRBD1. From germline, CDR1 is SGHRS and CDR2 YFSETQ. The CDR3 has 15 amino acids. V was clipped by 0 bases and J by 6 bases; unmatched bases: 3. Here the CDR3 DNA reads TGCGCCAGCAGCTTGGCTGGGACAGCTAATTCACCCCTCCACTTT. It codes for CASSLAGTANSPLHF.

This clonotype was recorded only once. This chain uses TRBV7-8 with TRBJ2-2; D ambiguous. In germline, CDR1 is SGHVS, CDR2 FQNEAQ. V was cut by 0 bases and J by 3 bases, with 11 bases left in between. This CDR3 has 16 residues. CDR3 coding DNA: TGTGCCAGCAGCTTAGCTACGCTTAGGGACACCGGGGAGCTGTTTTTT. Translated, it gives CASSLATLRDTGELFF.

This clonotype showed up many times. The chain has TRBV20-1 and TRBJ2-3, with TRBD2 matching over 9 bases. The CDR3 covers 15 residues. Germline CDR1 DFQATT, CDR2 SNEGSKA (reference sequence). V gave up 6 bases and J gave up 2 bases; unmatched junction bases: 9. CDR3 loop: CSATRAGGNTDTQYF. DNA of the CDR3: TGCAGTGCCACTCGTGCGGGGGGGAACACAGATACGCAGTATTTT.

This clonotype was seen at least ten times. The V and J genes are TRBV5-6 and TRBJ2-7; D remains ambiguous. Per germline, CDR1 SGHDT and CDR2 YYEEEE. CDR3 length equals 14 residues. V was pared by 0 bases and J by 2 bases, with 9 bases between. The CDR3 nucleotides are TGTGCCAGCAGCTTGGCCATCAGGACCTACGAGCAGTACTTC. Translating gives CASSLAIRTYEQYF.

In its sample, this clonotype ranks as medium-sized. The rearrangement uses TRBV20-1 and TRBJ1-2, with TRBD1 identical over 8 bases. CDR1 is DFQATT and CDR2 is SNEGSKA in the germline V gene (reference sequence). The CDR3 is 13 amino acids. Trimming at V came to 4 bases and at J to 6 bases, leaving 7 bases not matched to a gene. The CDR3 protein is CSATDRGAHGYTF. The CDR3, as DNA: TGCAGTGCTACAGACAGGGGCGCCCATGGCTACACCTTC.

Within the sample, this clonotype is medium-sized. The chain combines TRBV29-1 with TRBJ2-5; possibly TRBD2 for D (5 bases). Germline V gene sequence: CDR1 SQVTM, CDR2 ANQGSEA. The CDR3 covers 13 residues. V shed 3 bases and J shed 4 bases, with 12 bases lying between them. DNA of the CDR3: TGCAGCGTTGAGAACAGCGGAGTAGAGACCCAGTACTTC. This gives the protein CSVENSGVETQYF.

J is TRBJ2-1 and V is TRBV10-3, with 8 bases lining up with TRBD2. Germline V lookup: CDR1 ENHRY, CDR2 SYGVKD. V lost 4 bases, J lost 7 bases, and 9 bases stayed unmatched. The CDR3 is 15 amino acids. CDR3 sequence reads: CAISGTGGRTNEQFF. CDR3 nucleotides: TGTGCCATCAGTGGGACTGGCGGGAGGACGAATGAGCAGTTCTTC.

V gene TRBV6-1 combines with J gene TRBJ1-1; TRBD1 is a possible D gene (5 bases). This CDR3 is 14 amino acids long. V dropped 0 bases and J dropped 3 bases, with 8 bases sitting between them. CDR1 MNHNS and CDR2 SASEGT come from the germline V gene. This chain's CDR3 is CASSEAVGHTEAFF. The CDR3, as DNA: TGTGCCAGCAGTGAAGCGGTGGGGCACACTGAAGCTTTCTTT.

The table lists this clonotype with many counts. CDR3 in amino acids: CASSKLALPGGYGNEQFF. CDR3 in DNA: TGTGCCAGCAGCAAACTAGCTCTTCCCGGGGGATACGGCAATGAGCAGTTCTTC. The chain carries TRBV7-7 and TRBJ2-1, with D perhaps matching TRBD2 (6 bases). V was clipped by 5 bases and J by 6 bases, with 26 bases between them. The V gene's germline CDR1 is SSHAT and CDR2 FNYEAQ (reference sequence). The CDR3 is made up of 18 amino acids.

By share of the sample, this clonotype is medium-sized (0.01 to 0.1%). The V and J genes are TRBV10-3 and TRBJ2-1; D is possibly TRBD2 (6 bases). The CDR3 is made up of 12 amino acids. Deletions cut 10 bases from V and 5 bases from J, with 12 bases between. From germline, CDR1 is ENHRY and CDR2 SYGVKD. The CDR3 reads CATEPGDNEQFF. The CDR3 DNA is TGTGCCACGGAGCCGGGGGACAATGAGCAGTTCTTC.